These T cell receptor beta chains were read from a single sample in a study of blood T cell repertoires in COVID-19. Here immunoSEQ multiplex PCR was the method, and the copy in TCRdb shows in-frame clones only, minus some. The sample has around 190,000 clones; 88% are singletons. Sequenced sample: peripheral blood. Receptors were obtained from a man aged 18 to 30 with active or convalescent COVID-19. The CDR3 runs from the conserved cysteine through the conserved F or W. The D gene is left open where the match is weak. Only some rows state a clone size, as once, few, many or a class for expanded clones.

d_call: TRBD1
clone_size: .
j_call: TRBJ1-2
v_call: TRBV30
cdr3_nt: TGTGCCTGGAGTTCAGGGGGTAACTATGGCTACACCTTC
cdr3_aa: CAWSSGGNYGYTF

d_call: .
clone_size: .
j_call: TRBJ2-6
v_call: TRBV2
cdr3_nt: TGTGCCAGCAGTGAAAAGAAGTCAGGGGTTACGACTTCTGGGGCCAACGTCCTGACTTTC
cdr3_aa: CASSEKKSGVTTSGANVLTF

d_call: TRBD1
clone_size: .
j_call: TRBJ2-3
v_call: TRBV3-1/TRBV3-2
cdr3_nt: TGTGCCAGCAGCCCCGACAGGGTTAAATCAGATACGCAGTATTTT
cdr3_aa: CASSPDRVKSDTQYF

d_call: .
clone_size: .
j_call: TRBJ1-4
v_call: TRBV19
cdr3_nt: TGTGCCAGTAGTATAGTCGGGAGCCGGCGAAATGAAAAACTGTTTTTT
cdr3_aa: CASSIVGSRRNEKLFF

d_call: .
clone_size: .
j_call: TRBJ2-3
v_call: TRBV7-2
cdr3_nt: TGTGCCAGCAGCTTAGAACAGGTCACCACAGATACGCAGTATTTT
cdr3_aa: CASSLEQVTTDTQYF

d_call: TRBD1
clone_size: .
j_call: TRBJ1-1
v_call: TRBV19
cdr3_nt: TGTGCCAGTAGTACCCGGACAGGGTCGGGTACTGAAGCTTTCTTT
cdr3_aa: CASSTRTGSGTEAFF

d_call: .
clone_size: .
j_call: TRBJ2-1
v_call: TRBV11-3
cdr3_nt: TGTGCCAGCAGCTTAGCACGGGCGGGAAAGGGACGCAATGAGCAGTTCTTC
cdr3_aa: CASSLARAGKGRNEQFF

d_call: .
clone_size: once
j_call: TRBJ1-3
v_call: TRBV7-3
cdr3_nt: TGTGCCAGCAGCCCAAACTCAGGGGCTGGAAACACCATATATTTT
cdr3_aa: CASSPNSGAGNTIYF

d_call: .
clone_size: .
j_call: TRBJ1-6
v_call: TRBV27
cdr3_nt: TGTGCCAGCCCCCCCAGGGCTTGGAGCTCCTATAATTCACCCCTCCACTTT
cdr3_aa: CASPPRAWSSYNSPLHF

d_call: .
clone_size: .
j_call: TRBJ2-7
v_call: TRBV5-4
cdr3_nt: TGTGCCAGCAGCTTGGACCCGGTGAACTACGAGCAGTACTTC
cdr3_aa: CASSLDPVNYEQYF

d_call: .
clone_size: .
j_call: TRBJ2-7
v_call: TRBV3-1/TRBV3-2
cdr3_nt: TGTGCCAGCAGCCAAGCCCAACACCTCTACGAGCAGTACTTC
cdr3_aa: CASSQAQHLYEQYF